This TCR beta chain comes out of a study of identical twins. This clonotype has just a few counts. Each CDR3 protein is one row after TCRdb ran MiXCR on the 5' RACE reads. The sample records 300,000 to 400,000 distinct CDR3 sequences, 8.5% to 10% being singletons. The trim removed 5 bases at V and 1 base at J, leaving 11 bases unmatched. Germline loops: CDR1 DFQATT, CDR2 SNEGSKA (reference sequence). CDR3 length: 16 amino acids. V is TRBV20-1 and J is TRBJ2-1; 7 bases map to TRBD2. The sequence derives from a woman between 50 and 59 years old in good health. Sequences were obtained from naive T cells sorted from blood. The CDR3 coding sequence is TGCAGTGCTCAACGGGGGGTTGCGGCATCCTACAATGAGCAGTTCTTC. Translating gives CSAQRGVAASYNEQFF.